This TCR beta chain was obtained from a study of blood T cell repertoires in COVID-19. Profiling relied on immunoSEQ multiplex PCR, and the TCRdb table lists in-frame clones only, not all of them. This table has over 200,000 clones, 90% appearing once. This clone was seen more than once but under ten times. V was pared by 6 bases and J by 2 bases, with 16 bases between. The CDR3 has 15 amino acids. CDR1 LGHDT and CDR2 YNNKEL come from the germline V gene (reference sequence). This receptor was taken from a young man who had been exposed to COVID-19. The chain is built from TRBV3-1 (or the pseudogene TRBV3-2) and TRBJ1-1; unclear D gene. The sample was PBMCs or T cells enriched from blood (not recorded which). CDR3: CASSFQRWENTEAFF. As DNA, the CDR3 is TGTGCCAGCAGTTTCCAGCGGTGGGAAAACACTGAAGCTTTCTTT.